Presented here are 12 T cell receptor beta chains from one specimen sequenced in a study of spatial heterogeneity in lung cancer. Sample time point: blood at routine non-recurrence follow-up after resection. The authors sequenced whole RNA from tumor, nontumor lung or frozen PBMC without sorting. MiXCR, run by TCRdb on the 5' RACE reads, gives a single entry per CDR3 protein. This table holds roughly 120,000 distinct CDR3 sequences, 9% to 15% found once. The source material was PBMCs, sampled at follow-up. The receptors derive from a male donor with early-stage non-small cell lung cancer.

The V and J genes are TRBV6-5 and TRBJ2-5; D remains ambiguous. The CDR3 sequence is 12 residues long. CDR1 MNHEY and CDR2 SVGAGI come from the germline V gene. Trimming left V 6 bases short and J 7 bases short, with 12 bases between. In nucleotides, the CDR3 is TGTGCCAGCAGGCTCGGGCCAGGGACCCAGTACTTC. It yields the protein CASRLGPGTQYF.

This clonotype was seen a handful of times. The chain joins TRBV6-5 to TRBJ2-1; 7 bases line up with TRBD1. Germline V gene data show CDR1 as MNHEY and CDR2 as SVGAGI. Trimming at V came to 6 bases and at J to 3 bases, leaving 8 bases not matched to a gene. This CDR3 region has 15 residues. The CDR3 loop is CASRPLQGVYNEQFF. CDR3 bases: TGTGCCAGCAGACCTCTTCAGGGGGTCTACAATGAGCAGTTCTTC.

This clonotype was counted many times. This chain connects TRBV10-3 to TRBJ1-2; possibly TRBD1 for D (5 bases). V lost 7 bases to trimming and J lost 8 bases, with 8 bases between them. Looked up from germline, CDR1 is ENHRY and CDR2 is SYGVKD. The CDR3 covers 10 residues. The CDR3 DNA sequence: TGTGCCATCAAGGGGTCGGGCTACACCTTC. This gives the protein CAIKGSGYTF.

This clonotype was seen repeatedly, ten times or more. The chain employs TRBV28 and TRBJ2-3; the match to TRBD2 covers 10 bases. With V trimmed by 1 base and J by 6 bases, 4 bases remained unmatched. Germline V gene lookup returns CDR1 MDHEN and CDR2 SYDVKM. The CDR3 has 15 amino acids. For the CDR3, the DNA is TGTGCCAGCAGTTTATTAGCGGGGGGCCAGGATACGCAGTATTTT. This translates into CASSLLAGGQDTQYF.

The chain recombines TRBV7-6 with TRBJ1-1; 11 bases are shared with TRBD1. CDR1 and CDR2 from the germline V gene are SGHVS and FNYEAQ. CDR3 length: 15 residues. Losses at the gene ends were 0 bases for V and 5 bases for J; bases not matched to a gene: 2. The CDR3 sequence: CASSLAGQGGTEAFF. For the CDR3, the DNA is TGTGCCAGCAGCTTAGCGGGACAGGGGGGGACTGAAGCTTTCTTT. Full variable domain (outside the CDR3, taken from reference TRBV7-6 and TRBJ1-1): GAGVSQSPRYKVTKRGQDVALRCDPISGHVSLYWYRQALGQGPEFLTYFNYEAQQDKSGLPNDRFSAERPEGSISTLTIQRTEQRDSAMYRCASSLAGQGGTEAFFGQGTRLTVV.

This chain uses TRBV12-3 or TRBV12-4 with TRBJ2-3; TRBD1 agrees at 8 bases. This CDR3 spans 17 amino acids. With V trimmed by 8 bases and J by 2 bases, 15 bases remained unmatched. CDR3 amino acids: CASRGIGTGGYTDTQYF. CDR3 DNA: TGTGCCAGCCGTGGGATAGGTACAGGGGGTTACACAGATACGCAGTATTTT.

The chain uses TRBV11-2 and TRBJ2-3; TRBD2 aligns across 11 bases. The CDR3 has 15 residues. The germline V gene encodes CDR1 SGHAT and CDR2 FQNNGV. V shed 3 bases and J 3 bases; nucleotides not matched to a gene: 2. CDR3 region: CASSFSGGATDTQYF. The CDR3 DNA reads TGTGCCAGCAGCTTTAGCGGGGGGGCAACAGATACGCAGTATTTT.

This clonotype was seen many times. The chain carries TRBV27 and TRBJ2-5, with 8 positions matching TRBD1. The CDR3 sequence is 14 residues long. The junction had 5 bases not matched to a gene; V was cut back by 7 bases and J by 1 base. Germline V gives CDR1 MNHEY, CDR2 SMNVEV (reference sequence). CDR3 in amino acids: CASTRTGRQETQYF. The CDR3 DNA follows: TGTGCCAGCACCCGGACAGGGCGCCAAGAGACCCAGTACTTC.

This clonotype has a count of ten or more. This CDR3 is CASSSLTSSNYGYTF. The CDR3 region has the DNA TGCGCCAGCAGCAGTTTGACATCTTCTAACTATGGCTACACCTTC. V is TRBV5-1 and J is TRBJ1-2; D not resolved. V was pared by 4 bases and J by 0 bases, with 13 bases between. This CDR3 spans 15 amino acids. CDR1 SGHRS and CDR2 YFSETQ come from the germline V gene.

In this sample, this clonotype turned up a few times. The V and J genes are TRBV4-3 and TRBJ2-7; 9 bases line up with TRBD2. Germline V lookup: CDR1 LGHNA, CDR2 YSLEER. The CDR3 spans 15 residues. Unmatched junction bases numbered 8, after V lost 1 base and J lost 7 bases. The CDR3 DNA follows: TGCGCCAGCAGCCAAGGAGGCGGGGGGGCGATGGAGCAGTACTTC. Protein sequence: CASSQGGGGAMEQYF.

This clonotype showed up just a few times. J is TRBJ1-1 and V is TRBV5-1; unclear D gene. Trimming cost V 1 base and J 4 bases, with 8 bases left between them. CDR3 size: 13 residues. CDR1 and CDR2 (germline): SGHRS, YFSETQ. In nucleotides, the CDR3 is TGCGCCAGCAGCTTGCCGGGCACCACTGAAGCTTTCTTT. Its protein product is CASSLPGTTEAFF.

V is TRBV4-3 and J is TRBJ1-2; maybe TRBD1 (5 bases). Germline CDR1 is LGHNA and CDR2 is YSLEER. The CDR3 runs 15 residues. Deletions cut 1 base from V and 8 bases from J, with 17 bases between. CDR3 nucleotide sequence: TGCGCCAGCAGCCAAGGGGGCGACATAATCCTCGGCTACACCTTC. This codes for CASSQGGDIILGYTF.